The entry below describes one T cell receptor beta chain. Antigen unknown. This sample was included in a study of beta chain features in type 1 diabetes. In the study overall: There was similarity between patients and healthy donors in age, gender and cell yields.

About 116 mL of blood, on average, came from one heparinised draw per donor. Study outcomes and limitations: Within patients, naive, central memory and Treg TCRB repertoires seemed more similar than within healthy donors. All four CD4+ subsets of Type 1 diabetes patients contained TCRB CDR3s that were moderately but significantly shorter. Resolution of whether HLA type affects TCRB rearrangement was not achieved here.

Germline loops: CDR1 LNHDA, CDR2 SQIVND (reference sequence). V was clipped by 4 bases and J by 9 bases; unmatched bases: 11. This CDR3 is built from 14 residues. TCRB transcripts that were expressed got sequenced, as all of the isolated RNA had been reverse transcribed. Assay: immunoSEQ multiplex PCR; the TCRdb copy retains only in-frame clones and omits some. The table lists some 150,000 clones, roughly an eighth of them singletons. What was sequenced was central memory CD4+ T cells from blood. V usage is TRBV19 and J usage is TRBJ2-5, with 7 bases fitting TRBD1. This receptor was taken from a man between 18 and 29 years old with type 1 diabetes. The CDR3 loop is CASSSLDRPEAQYF. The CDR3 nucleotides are TGTGCCAGTAGTAGCCTGGACAGGCCGGAGGCCCAGTACTTC.